The 2 T cell receptor beta chains below come from one sample, sequenced in a study of T cell clonality in common variable immunodeficiency (dated by TCRdb to about 2015). Summary of the overall study and its limitations: CVID TCRbeta sequences reportedly showed fewer deletions and N-nucleotide insertions and lacked highly modified clones with 13 or more V deletions.

The receptor library was made with the immunoSEQ multiplex PCR assay. What TCRdb holds here is the immuneACCESS table cut down to in-frame rearrangements. Part of the clones is not present; checked against another copy, under half of the missing clones reflect an unresolved V gene, and the others are unexplained. The sample counts approximately 28,000 clones, each observed more than once. The ten most abundant clones make up about 3% of the sample. Which antigens these TCRs recognize remains unknown. Sequencing was carried out using peripheral blood mononuclear cells. The receptors originated from a human donor with common variable immunodeficiency.

In its sample, this clone was seen many times. Sequencing ends 3 residues short of the CDR3 end; the germline J gene provides the rest. The genes are TRBV2 and TRBJ2-2; 11 bases align to TRBD1. The germline V gene encodes CDR1 SNHLY and CDR2 FYNNEI. The CDR3 is made up of 15 amino acids. The J segment lost 7 bases and the V segment lost 8 bases, leaving 9 bases of the junction unmatched. CDR3 DNA, as far as it was read: TGTGCCAGCGACCGGGACAGGGGGGTGGTCGGGGAG. Translation: CASDRDRGVVGE. In full, the CDR3 reads CASDRDRGVVGELFF.

As regards this clone: The DNA ends 3 residues before the CDR3 does, and the rest of the CDR3 is filled in from the germline J gene. V is TRBV5-1 and J is TRBJ2-7; D unclear. The CDR3 sequence is 15 residues long. The germline CDR1 and CDR2 sequences are SGHRS and YFSETQ. V was shortened by 8 bases and J by 2 bases, with 20 bases between the two germline ends. This CDR3 is CASTINPDRAYEQYF. CDR3 DNA, as far as it was read: TGCGCCAGTACAATAAACCCCGACCGGGCCTACGAG. The full variable domain, in which reference TRBV5-1 and TRBJ2-7 provide the parts outside the CDR3, is KAGVTQTPRYLIKTRGQQVTLSCSPISGHRSVSWYQQTPGQGLQFLFEYFSETQRNKGNFPGRFSGRQFSNSRSEMNVSTLELGDSALYLCASTINPDRAYEQYFGPGTRLTVT.